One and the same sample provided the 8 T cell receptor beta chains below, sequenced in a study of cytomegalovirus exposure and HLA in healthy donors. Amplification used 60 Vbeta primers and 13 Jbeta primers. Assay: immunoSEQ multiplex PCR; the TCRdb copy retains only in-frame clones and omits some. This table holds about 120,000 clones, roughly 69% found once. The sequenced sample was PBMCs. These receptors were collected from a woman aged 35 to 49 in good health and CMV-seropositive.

CDR3 coding DNA: TGTGCCAGCAGCTTAGCGCATACGGAGGAGACCCAGTACTTC. Protein sequence: CASSLAHTEETQYF. The genes are TRBV7-2 and TRBJ2-5; D is ambiguous. The CDR3 consists of 14 residues. V was pared by 0 bases and J by 5 bases, with 10 bases between. The V gene's germline CDR1 is SGHTA and CDR2 FQGNSA.

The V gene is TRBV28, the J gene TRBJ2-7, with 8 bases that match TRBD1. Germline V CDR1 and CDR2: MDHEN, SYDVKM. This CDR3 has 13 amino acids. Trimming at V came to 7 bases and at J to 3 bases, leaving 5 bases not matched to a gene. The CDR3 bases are TGTGCCAGCATGAGGACAGGGAACTACGAGCAGTACTTC. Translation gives CASMRTGNYEQYF.

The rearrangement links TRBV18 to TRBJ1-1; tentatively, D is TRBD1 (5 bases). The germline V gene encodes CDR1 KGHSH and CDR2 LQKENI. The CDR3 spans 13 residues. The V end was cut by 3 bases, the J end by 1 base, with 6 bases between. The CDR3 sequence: CASSPQGNTEAFF. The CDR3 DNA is TGTGCCAGCTCACCCCAGGGGAACACTGAAGCTTTCTTT.

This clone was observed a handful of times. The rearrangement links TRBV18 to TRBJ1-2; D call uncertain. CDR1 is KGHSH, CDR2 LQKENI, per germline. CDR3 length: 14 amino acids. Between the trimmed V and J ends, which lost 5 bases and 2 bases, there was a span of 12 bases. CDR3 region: CASSSNTANYGYTF. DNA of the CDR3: TGTGCCAGCTCATCAAATACAGCAAACTATGGCTACACCTTC. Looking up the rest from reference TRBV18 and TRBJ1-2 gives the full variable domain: NAGVMQNPRHLVRRRGQEARLRCSPMKGHSHVYWYRQLPEEGLKFMVYLQKENIIDESGMPKERFSAEFPKEGPSILRIQQVVRGDSAAYFCASSSNTANYGYTFGSGTRLTVV.

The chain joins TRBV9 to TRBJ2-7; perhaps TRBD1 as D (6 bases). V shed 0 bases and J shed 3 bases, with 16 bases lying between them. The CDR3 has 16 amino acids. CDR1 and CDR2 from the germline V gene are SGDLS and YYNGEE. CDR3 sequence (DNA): TGTGCCAGCAGCGTAGGATTAGGGGACACCTTCTACGAGCAGTACTTC. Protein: CASSVGLGDTFYEQYF.

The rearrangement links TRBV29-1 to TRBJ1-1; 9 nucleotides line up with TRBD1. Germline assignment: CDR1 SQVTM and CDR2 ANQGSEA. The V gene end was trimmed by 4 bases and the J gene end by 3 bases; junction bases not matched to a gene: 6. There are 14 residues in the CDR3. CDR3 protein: CSVVLTGGDTEAFF. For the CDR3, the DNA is TGCAGCGTTGTATTGACAGGGGGAGACACTGAAGCTTTCTTT. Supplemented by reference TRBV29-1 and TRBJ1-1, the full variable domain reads SAVISQKPSRDICQRGTSLTIQCQVDSQVTMMFWYRQQPGQSLTLIATANQGSEATYESGFVIDKFPISRPNLTFSTLTVSNMSPEDSSIYLCSVVLTGGDTEAFFGQGTRLTVV.

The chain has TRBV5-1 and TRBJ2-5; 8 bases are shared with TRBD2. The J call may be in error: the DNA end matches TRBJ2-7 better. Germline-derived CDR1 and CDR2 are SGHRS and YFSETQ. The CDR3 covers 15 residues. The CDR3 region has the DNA TGCGCCAGCAGCTTGGACGGGACTAGCTCCTACGAGCAGTACTTC. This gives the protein CASSLDGTSSYEQYF.

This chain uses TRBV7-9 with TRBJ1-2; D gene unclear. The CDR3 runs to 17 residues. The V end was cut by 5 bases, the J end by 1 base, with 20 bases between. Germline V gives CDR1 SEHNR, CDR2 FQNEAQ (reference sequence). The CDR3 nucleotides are TGTGCCAGCAGCCCGATTGAGAGCGAGGTCGTTAACTATGGCTACACCTTC. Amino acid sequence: CASSPIESEVVNYGYTF.